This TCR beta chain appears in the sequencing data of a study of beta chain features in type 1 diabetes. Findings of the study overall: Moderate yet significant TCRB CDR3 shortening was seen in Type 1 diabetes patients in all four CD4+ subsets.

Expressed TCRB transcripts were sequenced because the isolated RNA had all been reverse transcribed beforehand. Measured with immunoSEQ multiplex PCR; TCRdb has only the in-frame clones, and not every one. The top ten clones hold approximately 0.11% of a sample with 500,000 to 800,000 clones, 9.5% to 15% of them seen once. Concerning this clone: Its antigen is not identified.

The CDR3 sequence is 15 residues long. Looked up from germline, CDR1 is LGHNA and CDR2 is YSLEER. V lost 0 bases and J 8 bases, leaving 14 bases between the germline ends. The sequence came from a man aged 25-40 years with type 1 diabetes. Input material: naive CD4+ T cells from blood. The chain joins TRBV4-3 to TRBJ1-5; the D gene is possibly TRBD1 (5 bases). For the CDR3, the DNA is TGCGCCAGCAGCCAAGATACATCAGGGACGAAGCCCCAGCATTTT. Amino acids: CASSQDTSGTKPQHF.